The 32 T cell receptor beta chains reported below all come from one sample, sequenced in a study of T-cell reconstitution after alpha-beta-depleted transplantation in children. For TCRbeta, the library was prepared with unique molecular identifiers. TCRdb called the PCR reads again in MiXCR, with one record for every CDR3 protein. The profile covers about 200,000 distinct CDR3 sequences, with over 15% appearing a single time and around 45% taken by the ten largest. This sample comprised PBMCs, mostly from graft donor cells, obtained 360 days after TCRalphabeta/CD19-depleted stem cell transplant. The receptors were gathered from a male patient under 10 years old who had a stem cell transplant for acute lymphoblastic leukemia, so the T cells may come from the graft donor.

This clonotype was seen more than once but under ten times. The V call is TRBV5-1, the J call TRBJ2-5, with 11 bases identical to TRBD2. V lost 5 bases, J lost 2 bases, and 8 bases stayed unmatched. The CDR3 runs 16 residues. Germline-derived CDR1 and CDR2 are SGHRS and YFSETQ. The chain's CDR3 is CASSNNLAGGQETQYF. CDR3 nucleotides: TGCGCCAGCAGTAACAACCTAGCGGGGGGTCAAGAGACCCAGTACTTC.

This clonotype has just a few counts. The chain employs TRBV15 and TRBJ1-2, with D perhaps matching TRBD1 (6 bases). The CDR3 covers 18 residues. V lost 0 bases, J lost 3 bases, and 20 bases lay in between. The V gene's germline CDR1 is LNHNV and CDR2 YYDKDF (reference sequence). CDR3 in DNA: TGTGCCACCAGCAGAGATCGCGGGGGGGCCCTGTATTACTATGGCTACACCTTC. Translated, it gives CATSRDRGGALYYYGYTF. Variable domain in full (rest from reference TRBV15 and TRBJ1-2): DAMVIQNPRYQVTQFGKPVTLSCSQTLNHNVMYWYQQKSSQAPKLLFHYYDKDFNNEADTPDNFQSRRPNTSFCFLDIRSPGLGDTAMYLCATSRDRGGALYYYGYTFGSGTRLTVV.

This clonotype was seen repeatedly, ten times or more. This sequence joins TRBV7-8 and TRBJ2-7; TRBD2 matches at 10 bases. Germline CDR1 SGHVS, CDR2 FQNEAQ. The CDR3 consists of 18 residues. Losses at the gene ends were 1 base for V and 5 bases for J; bases not matched to a gene: 14. This CDR3 reads CASSLGLSSGGARNEQYF. The CDR3 nucleotides are TGTGCCAGCAGCTTAGGGTTATCGAGCGGGGGGGCGAGAAACGAGCAGTACTTC.

This clonotype was recorded many times. CDR3 region: CASSLFSGGSGDTEAFF. In DNA form, the CDR3 reads TGCGCCAGCAGCTTGTTCTCTGGGGGGTCGGGGGACACTGAAGCTTTCTTT. The J gene is TRBJ1-1, the V gene TRBV5-1, with D perhaps TRBD1 (5 bases). V lost 1 base and J 3 bases, leaving 19 bases between the germline ends. The CDR3 runs to 17 residues. Germline values: CDR1 SGHRS, CDR2 YFSETQ.

The chain uses TRBV30 and TRBJ2-7; the match to TRBD2 covers 7 bases. This CDR3 contains 15 residues. Germline V CDR1 and CDR2: GTSNPN, SVGIG (reference sequence). Germline trimming cut 1 base from V and 0 bases from J; bases unmatched to any gene: 6. In DNA form, the CDR3 reads TGTGCCTGGAGTGAAGGGCTAGCGGTCTCCTACGAGCAGTACTTC. Translating gives CAWSEGLAVSYEQYF.

This clonotype occurred a few times. The chain uses TRBV5-1 and TRBJ2-6; D unresolved. This CDR3 spans 14 amino acids. V lost 4 bases and J 0 bases, leaving 5 bases between the germline ends. In germline, CDR1 is SGHRS, CDR2 YFSETQ. CDR3 bases: TGCGCCAGCAGCGTGAGCTCTGGGGCCAACGTCCTGACTTTC. This sequence encodes CASSVSSGANVLTF.

The rearrangement links TRBV28 to TRBJ2-5; D gene unclear. Trimming cost V 3 bases and J 0 bases, with 8 bases left between them. The CDR3 contains 14 residues. The germline gives CDR1 MDHEN, CDR2 SYDVKM. The CDR3 here is CASSFGADQETQYF. The DNA for the CDR3 is TGTGCCAGCAGTTTCGGAGCAGACCAAGAGACCCAGTACTTC. Complete variable domain (other parts from reference TRBV28 and TRBJ2-5): DVKVTQSSRYLVKRTGEKVFLECVQDMDHENMFWYRQDPGLGLRLIYFSYDVKMKEKGDIPEGYSVSREKKERFSLILESASTNQTSMYLCASSFGADQETQYFGPGTRLLVL.

This clonotype was picked up many times. This chain joins TRBV5-1 and TRBJ2-2; 9 nucleotides match TRBD2. The CDR3 spans 15 residues. The ends lost 2 bases at V and 3 bases at J; junction bases unmatched: 2. The germline V gene has CDR1 SGHRS and CDR2 YFSETQ. This CDR3 is CASSLTSGYTGELFF. Written as DNA, the CDR3 is TGCGCCAGCAGCTTAACTAGCGGGTACACCGGGGAGCTGTTTTTT.

A remark on this clonotype: Possible read error: a much larger clone is one base away. The V call is TRBV3-1, the J call TRBJ2-2, with D uncertain. The V gene lost 4 bases and the J gene lost 9 bases, with 15 bases spanning the gap. The CDR3 runs to 14 residues. Germline V CDR1 and CDR2: LGHDT, YNNKEL (reference sequence). CDR3 sequence: CASSLRAGVWELFF. The DNA of the CDR3 is TGTGCCAGCAGCCTCCGGGCAGGCGTCTGGGAGCTGTTTTTT.

This clonotype has only a few counts. The V gene is TRBV10-2, the J gene TRBJ2-7; 8 bases are a match to TRBD1. This CDR3 comprises 15 residues. Losses at the gene ends were 4 bases for V and 0 bases for J; bases not matched to a gene: 5. Germline values: CDR1 WSHSY, CDR2 SAAADI. This chain's CDR3 is CASSGVTGVSYEQYF. CDR3 nucleotides: TGCGCCAGCAGTGGGGTGACAGGGGTCTCCTACGAGCAGTACTTC.

In nucleotides, the CDR3 is TGTGCCAGCAGTTTATATGCAGGGATAAATCAGCCCCAGCATTTT. Amino acid sequence: CASSLYAGINQPQHF. V gene TRBV12-3 or TRBV12-4 combines with J gene TRBJ1-5; tentatively, D is TRBD1 (5 bases). This CDR3 is 15 amino acids long. The V end was cut by 2 bases, the J end by 4 bases, with 12 bases between.

A few counts support this clonotype. V and J are TRBV5-1 and TRBJ1-3; tentatively, D is TRBD1 (6 bases). V was clipped by 4 bases and J by 0 bases, with 11 bases between them. The germline CDR1 and CDR2 sequences are SGHRS and YFSETQ. This CDR3 has 15 amino acids. CDR3 residues: CASSQTGNSGNTIYF. CDR3 nucleotides: TGCGCCAGCAGCCAAACAGGGAACTCTGGAAACACCATATATTTT.

V usage is TRBV11-2 and J usage is TRBJ2-3; 7 bases line up with TRBD1. The CDR3 is 17 residues long. Germline V lookup: CDR1 SGHAT, CDR2 FQNNGV. V was clipped by 4 bases and J by 4 bases; unmatched bases: 14. The DNA of the CDR3 is TGTGCCAGCAGCTCCCTCCGGGGACAGCTAAGCGCAGATACGCAGTATTTT. Its translation is CASSSLRGQLSADTQYF. Complete variable domain (other parts from reference TRBV11-2 and TRBJ2-3): EAGVAQSPRYKIIEKRQSVAFWCNPISGHATLYWYQQILGQGPKLLIQFQNNGVVDDSQLPKDRFSAERLKGVDSTLKIQPAKLEDSAVYLCASSSLRGQLSADTQYFGPGTRLTVL.

This rearrangement joins TRBV29-1 to TRBJ2-7; D possibly corresponds to TRBD1 (6 bases). The germline V gene encodes CDR1 SQVTM and CDR2 ANQGSEA. The CDR3 loop spans 12 amino acids. The V end was cut by 7 bases, the J end by 2 bases, with 12 bases between. In nucleotides, the CDR3 is TGCAGCGCCCAACAGGGCACCTACGAGCAGTACTTC. Its translation: CSAQQGTYEQYF.

The chain has TRBV20-1 and TRBJ2-2; tentative D call: TRBD1 (5 bases). The germline CDR1 and CDR2 sequences are DFQATT and SNEGSKA (reference sequence). The CDR3 totals 13 residues. The V and J ends lost 6 bases and 1 base respectively, with 9 bases between them. This CDR3 reads CSAQGQNTGELFF. CDR3 nucleotide sequence: TGCAGTGCCCAAGGACAGAACACCGGGGAGCTGTTTTTT.

This sequence joins TRBV6-2 or TRBV6-3 and TRBJ2-1; D not resolved. Trimming shortened V by 10 bases and J by 9 bases, and 13 bases separated the two germline ends. This CDR3 has 11 residues. CDR1 and CDR2 from the germline V gene are MNHEY and SVGEGT. The CDR3 DNA is TGTGCCACACAAAGCTGGGGTGAGCAGTTCTTC. Translated, it gives CATQSWGEQFF.

The chain joins TRBV2 to TRBJ1-4, with 9 nucleotides matching TRBD1. This CDR3 spans 15 amino acids. V was pared by 2 bases and J by 6 bases, with 4 bases of the junction left unmatched. CDR1 is SNHLY and CDR2 is FYNNEI in the germline V gene. The CDR3: CASSEPTGGHEKLFF. CDR3 nucleotide sequence: TGTGCCAGCAGTGAACCGACAGGGGGGCATGAAAAACTGTTTTTT.

This sequence joins TRBV6-6 and TRBJ1-1; D unclear. This CDR3 contains 12 residues. Germline-derived CDR1 and CDR2 are MNHNY and SVGAGI (reference sequence). Trimming pared 5 bases from V and 10 bases from J, leaving 14 bases between. The CDR3 sequence: CASSRQREAAFF. In DNA form, the CDR3 reads TGTGCCAGCAGTCGACAAAGGGAAGCAGCTTTCTTT.

A remark on this clonotype: The junction departs from germline at one end; a sequencing error may be responsible. CDR3 protein: CTSSLRTSGRALGYNEQFF. The DNA of the CDR3 is TGTACCAGCAGTTTACGGACTAGCGGGAGGGCTTTGGGCTACAATGAGCAGTTCTTC. The chain combines TRBV12-3 or TRBV12-4 with TRBJ2-1; 15 positions match TRBD2. The CDR3 loop spans 19 amino acids.

This clonotype showed up many times. The J gene is TRBJ1-2, the V gene TRBV18; D unresolved. Trimming removed 2 bases from V and 1 base from J, with 5 bases in between. The CDR3 covers 13 residues. Germline V gene sequence: CDR1 KGHSH, CDR2 LQKENI. CDR3 sequence reads: CASSPGLNYGYTF. The CDR3 DNA reads TGTGCCAGCTCACCAGGGCTTAACTATGGCTACACCTTC.

This clonotype has a handful of counts. The chain has TRBV7-9 and TRBJ1-3; D remains ambiguous. V was trimmed by 5 bases and J by 0 bases, leaving 14 bases between them. Germline values: CDR1 SEHNR, CDR2 FQNEAQ (reference sequence). The CDR3 spans 16 residues. The CDR3 reads CASSPKRQSSGNTIYF. DNA for the CDR3: TGTGCCAGCAGCCCCAAGAGGCAGAGCTCTGGAAACACCATATATTTT.

This clonotype has ten or more counts. V is TRBV5-1 and J is TRBJ1-1; 9 positions agree with TRBD1. Germline lookup yields CDR1 SGHRS and CDR2 YFSETQ. The CDR3 loop spans 14 amino acids. V shed 4 bases and J 3 bases; nucleotides not matched to a gene: 4. DNA for the CDR3: TGCGCCAGCAGCCAGGGACAGGGCGACACTGAAGCTTTCTTT. Translation: CASSQGQGDTEAFF.

The chain joins TRBV7-9 to TRBJ2-2; 9 nucleotides match TRBD1. In germline, CDR1 is SEHNR, CDR2 FQNEAQ (reference sequence). The CDR3 covers 16 residues. With 4 bases clipped from V and 5 bases from J, the junction kept 8 bases outside the gene matches. DNA for the CDR3: TGTGCCAGCAGCTATACTCCGGGACAGGGAACCGGGGAGCTGTTTTTT. It specifies CASSYTPGQGTGELFF.

This clonotype turned up a few times. This chain joins TRBV7-2 and TRBJ2-3, with D tentatively TRBD2 (5 bases). The germline V and J ends were trimmed by 5 bases and 6 bases, with 21 bases remaining between them. The CDR3 covers 16 residues. Germline loops: CDR1 SGHTA, CDR2 FQGNSA. CDR3 sequence (DNA): TGTGCCAGCAGCCCAGGACTGCCCATCAGTAGGGATACGCAGTATTTT. Its protein is CASSPGLPISRDTQYF.

This chain links TRBV7-2 with TRBJ1-5; no clear D gene. The germline V and J ends were trimmed by 2 bases and 4 bases, with 9 bases remaining between them. The CDR3 consists of 14 residues. The germline V gene encodes CDR1 SGHTA and CDR2 FQGNSA. In nucleotides, the CDR3 is TGTGCCAGCAGCTTATCGAGAGATAATCAGCCCCAGCATTTT. Encoded protein: CASSLSRDNQPQHF.

The chain joins TRBV12-3 or TRBV12-4 to TRBJ2-7; 11 nucleotides match TRBD1. The V gene end was trimmed by 0 bases and the J gene end by 7 bases; junction bases not matched to a gene: 5. The CDR3 covers 15 residues. The CDR3 nucleotides are TGTGCCAGCAGTTTAGCAGGACAGGGGGCTGAAGAGCAGTACTTC. Residues: CASSLAGQGAEEQYF.

This clonotype occurred a few times. The chain has TRBV5-1 and TRBJ1-4, with 7 bases identical to TRBD1. The junction had 6 bases not matched to a gene; V was cut back by 0 bases and J by 7 bases. Germline V gene sequence: CDR1 SGHRS, CDR2 YFSETQ. The CDR3 is made up of 15 amino acids. The CDR3 DNA sequence: TGCGCCAGCAGCTTGGATCGCGACAGGGTTGAAAAACTGTTTTTT. Translated, it gives CASSLDRDRVEKLFF.

This clonotype was seen many times. The chain has TRBV7-8 and TRBJ1-1, with TRBD1 matching 12 bases. There are 16 residues in the CDR3. V was clipped by 4 bases and J by 3 bases; unmatched bases: 6. The germline V gene has CDR1 SGHVS and CDR2 FQNEAQ. The DNA of the CDR3 is TGTGCCAGCAGCTGGGGACAGGGGGCTGAGTACACTGAAGCTTTCTTT. This encodes CASSWGQGAEYTEAFF.

This clonotype was seen a few times. Here the CDR3 DNA reads TGTGCCAGCAGCTTCCCAAGGGGGGCCAGCTCCTACGAGCAGTACTTC. Amino acid sequence: CASSFPRGASSYEQYF. This rearrangement joins TRBV7-2 to TRBJ2-7; D tentatively fits TRBD1 or TRBD2 (6 bases each). CDR1 SGHTA and CDR2 FQGNSA come from the germline V gene. The germline V and J ends were trimmed by 3 bases and 0 bases, with 15 bases remaining between them. The CDR3 is 16 residues long.

This clonotype was observed a handful of times. The chain joins TRBV7-9 to TRBJ2-5; D may match TRBD1 or TRBD2 (6 bases each). This CDR3 comprises 16 residues. V was clipped by 1 base and J by 5 bases, with 17 bases between them. CDR1 is SEHNR, CDR2 FQNEAQ, per germline (reference sequence). The CDR3 DNA is TGTGCCAGCAGCTTAGGGGACACGGGGGACGGGGAGACCCAGTACTTC. This translates into CASSLGDTGDGETQYF.

This clonotype was seen a few times. This sequence joins TRBV12-3 or TRBV12-4 and TRBJ1-1; D ambiguous. Trimming left V 5 bases short and J 1 base short, with 8 bases between. The CDR3 runs 13 residues. As DNA, the CDR3 is TGTGCCAGCAGTGAAAGGTGGAACACTGAAGCTTTCTTT. Its protein product is CASSERWNTEAFF.

This clonotype occurred a few times. This sequence joins TRBV4-2 and TRBJ2-5; 10 bases are a match to TRBD2. The CDR3 runs 17 residues. V lost 0 bases to trimming and J lost 1 base; unmatched junction nucleotides: 5. The germline gives CDR1 LGHNA, CDR2 YNFKEQ. The CDR3 nucleotides are TGTGCCAGCAGCCAAGAGGCTAGCGGGGGCCTCCAAGAGACCCAGTACTTC. As protein: CASSQEASGGLQETQYF.